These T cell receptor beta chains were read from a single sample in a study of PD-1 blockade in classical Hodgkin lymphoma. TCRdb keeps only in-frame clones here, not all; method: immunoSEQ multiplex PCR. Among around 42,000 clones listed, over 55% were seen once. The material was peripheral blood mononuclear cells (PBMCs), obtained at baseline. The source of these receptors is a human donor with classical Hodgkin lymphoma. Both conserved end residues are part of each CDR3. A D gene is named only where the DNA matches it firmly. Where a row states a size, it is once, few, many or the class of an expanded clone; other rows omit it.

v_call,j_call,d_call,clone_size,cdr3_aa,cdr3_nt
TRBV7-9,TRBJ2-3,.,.,CASSRVAVADTQYF,TGTGCCAGCAGTCGGGTTGCAGTGGCGGATACGCAGTATTTT
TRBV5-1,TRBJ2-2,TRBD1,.,CASSPKGRQGGNTGELFF,TGCGCCAGCAGCCCAAAAGGCCGACAGGGCGGAAACACCGGGGAGCTGTTTTTT
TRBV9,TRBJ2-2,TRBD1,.,CASSVTGQGAGELFF,TGTGCCAGCAGCGTAACGGGACAGGGGGCCGGGGAGCTGTTTTTT
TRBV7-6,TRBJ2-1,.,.,CASSLGGFNEQFF,TGTGCCAGCAGCTTAGGAGGGTTTAATGAGCAGTTCTTC
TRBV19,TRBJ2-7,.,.,CASSIEKGITYEQYF,TGTGCCAGTAGTATAGAAAAGGGAATCACCTACGAGCAGTACTTC
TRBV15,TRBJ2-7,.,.,CATSTYGNSYEQYF,TGTGCCACCAGCACTTACGGGAACTCCTACGAGCAGTACTTC
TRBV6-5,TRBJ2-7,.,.,CASSYGNYEQYF,TGTGCCAGCAGTTACGGGAACTACGAGCAGTACTTC
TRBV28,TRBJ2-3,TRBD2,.,CASSLFPSGISTDTQYF,TGTGCCAGCAGTTTATTCCCTAGCGGGATTAGCACAGATACGCAGTATTTT
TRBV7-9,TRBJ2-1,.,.,CASSSQDFWPDVEQFF,TGTGCCAGCAGCTCCCAGGACTTCTGGCCAGATGTGGAGCAGTTCTTC
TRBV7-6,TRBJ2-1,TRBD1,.,CASSLRTGGYNEQFF,TGTGCCAGCAGCTTACGTACAGGGGGATACAATGAGCAGTTCTTC
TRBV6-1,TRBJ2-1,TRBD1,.,CANGDSSYNEQFF,TGTGCCAACGGGGACAGCTCCTACAATGAGCAGTTCTTC
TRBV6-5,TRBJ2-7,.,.,CASARVSLSSYEQYF,TGTGCCAGCGCTAGGGTTAGCCTCAGCTCCTACGAGCAGTACTTC
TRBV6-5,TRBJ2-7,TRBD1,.,CASRPGQGYEQYF,TGTGCCAGCAGGCCCGGACAGGGCTACGAGCAGTACTTC
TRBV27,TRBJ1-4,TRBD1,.,CASSLRQGAGEKLFF,TGTGCCAGCAGTTTAAGGCAGGGGGCCGGGGAAAAACTGTTTTTT
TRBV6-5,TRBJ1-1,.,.,CASSYSSLTEAFF,TGTGCCAGCAGTTACTCATCGCTGACTGAAGCTTTCTTT
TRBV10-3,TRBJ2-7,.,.,CAIGSSYEQYF,TGTGCCATCGGCAGTTCCTACGAGCAGTACTTC
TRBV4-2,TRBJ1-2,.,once,CASSQDGADFFYGYTF,TGTGCCAGCAGCCAAGATGGCGCAGATTTTTTCTATGGCTACACCTTC
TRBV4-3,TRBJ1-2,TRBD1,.,CASSQDTGEAPYGYTF,TGCGCCAGCAGCCAAGATACAGGGGAGGCACCTTATGGCTACACCTTC
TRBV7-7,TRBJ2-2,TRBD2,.,CASSLGTSAGELFF,TGTGCCAGCAGCTTAGGGACTAGCGCCGGGGAGCTGTTTTTT
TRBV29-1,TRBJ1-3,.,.,CSVYISDTIYF,TGCAGCGTTTATATTTCGGACACCATATATTTT
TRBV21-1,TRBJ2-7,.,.,CASSKDTSGTYTYEQYF,TGTGCCAGCAGCAAAGATACTAGCGGGACCTACACCTACGAGCAGTACTTC
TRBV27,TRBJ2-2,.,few,CASSPMNTGELFF,TGTGCCAGCAGCCCAATGAACACCGGGGAGCTGTTTTTT
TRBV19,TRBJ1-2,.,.,CASREELVYGYTF,TGTGCCAGTAGGGAGGAGCTCGTCTATGGCTACACCTTC
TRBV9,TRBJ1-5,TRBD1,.,CASSVGTGDQPQHF,TGTGCCAGCAGCGTAGGGACAGGGGATCAGCCCCAGCATTTT
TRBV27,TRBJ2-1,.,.,CASRTAPSGPHNEQFF,TGTGCCAGCAGGACCGCACCGAGCGGGCCACACAATGAGCAGTTCTTC
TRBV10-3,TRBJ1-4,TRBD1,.,CAISEGDPDREKLFF,TGTGCCATCAGTGAGGGGGATCCGGACAGGGAGAAACTGTTTTTT
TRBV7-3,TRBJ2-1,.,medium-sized,CASSLGYLTGGTYNEQFF,TGTGCCAGCAGCTTAGGGTATCTTACTGGCGGGACTTACAATGAGCAGTTCTTC
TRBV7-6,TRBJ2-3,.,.,CASSSESLGTQYF,TGTGCCAGCAGCTCCGAGAGTTTAGGGACGCAGTATTTT
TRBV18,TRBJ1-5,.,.,CASSPTGRNNQPQHF,TGTGCCAGCTCACCTACAGGGAGGAACAATCAGCCCCAGCATTTT
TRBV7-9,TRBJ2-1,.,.,CASGEPSSYNEQFF,TGTGCCAGCGGTGAACCGAGCTCCTACAATGAGCAGTTCTTC
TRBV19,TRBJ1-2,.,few,CASSSLDILYGYTF,TGTGCCAGTAGTTCGCTTGACATTCTGTATGGCTACACCTTC
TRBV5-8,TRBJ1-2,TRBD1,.,CASSLRDRDHYGYTF,TGTGCCAGCAGCTTGAGGGACAGGGACCACTATGGCTACACCTTC
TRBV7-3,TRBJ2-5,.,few,CASSPQGEETQYF,TGTGCCAGCAGCCCTCAGGGTGAAGAGACCCAGTACTTC
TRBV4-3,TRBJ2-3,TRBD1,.,CASSRVHGGTGGANTQYF,TGCGCCAGCAGCCGCGTTCATGGTGGGACAGGGGGCGCGAATACGCAGTATTTT
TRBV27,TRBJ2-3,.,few,CASSSGGTGVDTQYF,TGTGCCAGCAGTTCCGGGGGGACAGGAGTAGATACGCAGTATTTT
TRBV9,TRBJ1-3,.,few,CASSVGSVGGNTIYF,TGTGCCAGCAGCGTAGGCTCGGTCGGGGGAAACACCATATATTTT
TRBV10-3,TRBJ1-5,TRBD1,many,CAAGQALNQPQHF,TGTGCCGCCGGACAGGCACTAAATCAGCCCCAGCATTTT
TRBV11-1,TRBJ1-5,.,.,CASSLRGNQPQHF,TGTGCCAGCAGCTTAAGAGGTAATCAGCCCCAGCATTTT
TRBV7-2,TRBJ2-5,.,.,CASSLAQGGKTQYF,TGTGCCAGCAGCTTAGCCCAGGGGGGGAAGACCCAGTACTTC
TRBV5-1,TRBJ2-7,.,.,CASSLSPFYEQYF,TGCGCCAGCAGCTTGTCCCCCTTCTACGAGCAGTACTTC